This TCR beta chain comes out of a study of cytomegalovirus exposure and HLA in healthy donors. Study-wide results and limits: Rare TCR sequences predominated, though certain public TCRs were found in many donors. The authors judged a highly shared variant cluster likely a sequencing artifact.

This clone was seen a handful of times. As yet, its antigen is unknown. PCR amplification relied on 60 Vbeta primers (plus 13 Jbeta primers). The protocol was immunoSEQ multiplex PCR, while the TCRdb copy is restricted to in-frame clones and leaves out a portion. The table includes some 200,000 clones, about 86% detected once. CDR1 and CDR2 (germline): LNHDA, SQIVND (reference sequence). V was shortened by 4 bases and J by 8 bases, with 9 bases between the two germline ends. The CDR3 consists of 13 residues. V usage is TRBV19 and J usage is TRBJ1-6; TRBD1 might be the D (5 bases). The specimen was PBMCs. The receptor's source is a woman younger than 45 in good health and CMV-seronegative. The CDR3 reads CASSTREYSPLHF. CDR3 nucleotides: TGTGCCAGTAGTACCAGGGAATATTCACCCCTCCACTTT.